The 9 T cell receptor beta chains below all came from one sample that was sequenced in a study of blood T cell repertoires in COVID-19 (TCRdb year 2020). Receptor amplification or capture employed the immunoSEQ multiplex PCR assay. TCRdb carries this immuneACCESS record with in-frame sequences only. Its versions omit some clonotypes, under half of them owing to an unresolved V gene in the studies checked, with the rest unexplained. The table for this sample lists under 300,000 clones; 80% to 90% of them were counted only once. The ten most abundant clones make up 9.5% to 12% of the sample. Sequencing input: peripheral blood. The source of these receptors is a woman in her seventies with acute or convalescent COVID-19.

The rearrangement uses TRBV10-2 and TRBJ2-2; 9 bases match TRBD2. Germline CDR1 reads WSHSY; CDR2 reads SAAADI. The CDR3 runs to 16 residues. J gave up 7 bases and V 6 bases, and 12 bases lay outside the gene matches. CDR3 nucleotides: TGCGCCAGCAGGAGTGCGGGGCCTAGCGGGGTCGGGGAGCTGTTTTTT. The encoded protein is CASRSAGPSGVGELFF.

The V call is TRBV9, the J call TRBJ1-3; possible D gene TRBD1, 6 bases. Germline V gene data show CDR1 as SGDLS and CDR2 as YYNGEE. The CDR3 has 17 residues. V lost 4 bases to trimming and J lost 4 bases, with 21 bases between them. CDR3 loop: CASSPRRLQGSGNTIYF. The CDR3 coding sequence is TGTGCCAGCAGCCCCCGACGGTTACAGGGTTCGGGAAACACCATATATTTT.

CDR3 sequence reads: CSASWDRRMNTEAFF. The CDR3 DNA follows: TGCAGTGCTAGTTGGGACAGAAGAATGAACACTGAAGCTTTCTTT. This rearrangement joins TRBV20-1 to TRBJ1-1; TRBD1 matches at 7 bases. Germline CDR1 and CDR2: DFQATT and SNEGSKA (reference sequence). The length of the CDR3 is 15 residues. J lost 0 bases, V lost 3 bases, and 7 bases had no gene match.

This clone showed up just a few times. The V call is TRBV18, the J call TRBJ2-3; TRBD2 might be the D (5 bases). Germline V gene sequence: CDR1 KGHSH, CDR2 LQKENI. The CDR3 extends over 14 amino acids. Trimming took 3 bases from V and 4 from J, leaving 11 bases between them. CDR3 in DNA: TGTGCCAGCTCACCCGGGGTCCCGGCAGATACGCAGTATTTT. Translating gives CASSPGVPADTQYF.

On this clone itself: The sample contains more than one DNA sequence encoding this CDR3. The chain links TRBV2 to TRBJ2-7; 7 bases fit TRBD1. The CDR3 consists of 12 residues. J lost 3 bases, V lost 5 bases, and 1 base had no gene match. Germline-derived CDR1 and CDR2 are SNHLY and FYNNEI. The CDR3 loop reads CASSRQGYEQYF. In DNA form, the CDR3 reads TGTGCCAGCAGTAGACAGGGCTACGAGCAGTACTTC.

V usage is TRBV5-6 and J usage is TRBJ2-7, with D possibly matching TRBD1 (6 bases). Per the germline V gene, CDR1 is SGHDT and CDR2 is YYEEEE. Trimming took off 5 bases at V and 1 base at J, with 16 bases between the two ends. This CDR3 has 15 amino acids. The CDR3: CASSPFTGQSYEQYF. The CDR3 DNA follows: TGTGCCAGCAGTCCATTCACCGGACAGTCCTACGAGCAGTACTTC.

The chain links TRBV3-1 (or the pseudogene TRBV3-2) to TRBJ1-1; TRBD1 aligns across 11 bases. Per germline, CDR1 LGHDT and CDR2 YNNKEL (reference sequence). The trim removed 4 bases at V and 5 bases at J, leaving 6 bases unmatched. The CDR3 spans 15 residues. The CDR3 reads CASSLDRGHGTEAFF. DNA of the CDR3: TGTGCCAGCAGCCTGGACAGGGGGCACGGGACTGAAGCTTTCTTT.

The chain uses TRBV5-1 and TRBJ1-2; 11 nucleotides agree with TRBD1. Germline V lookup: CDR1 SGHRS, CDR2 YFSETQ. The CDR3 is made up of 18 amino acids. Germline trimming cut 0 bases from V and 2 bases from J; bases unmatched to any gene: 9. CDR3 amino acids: CASSLAWDRGNSNYGYTF. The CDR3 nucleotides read TGCGCCAGCAGCTTGGCCTGGGACAGGGGGAACTCGAACTATGGCTACACCTTC.

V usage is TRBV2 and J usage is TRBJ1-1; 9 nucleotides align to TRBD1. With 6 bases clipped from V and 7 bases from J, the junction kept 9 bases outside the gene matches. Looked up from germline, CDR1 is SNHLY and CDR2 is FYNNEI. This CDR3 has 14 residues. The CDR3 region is CASRTGGDRLEAFF. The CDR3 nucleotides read TGTGCCAGCAGAACAGGGGGCGACCGCCTTGAAGCTTTCTTT.